Below, one TCR beta chain is given with its context. The data were taken from a study of control samples from healthy donors and cancer patients. The germline gives CDR1 SNHLY, CDR2 FYNNEI. CDR3 length: 13 amino acids. Deletions cut 9 bases from V and 4 bases from J, with 15 bases between. TCRdb's table, derived via immunoSEQ multiplex PCR, lists solely in-frame clones and lacks some. This table holds about 150,000 clones, over 85% found once. This sequence joins TRBV2 and TRBJ1-1; weak D call: TRBD1 (6 bases). This TCR was recovered from a man between 40 and 49 years old in good health. The sequenced sample was blood. DNA for the CDR3: TGTGCCAGTAAAGGGGGGCCCATCACTGAAGCTTTCTTT. Its translation: CASKGGPITEAFF.